The clone carrying this T cell receptor (beta chain) has just a few counts. These data come from a study of blood T cell repertoires in COVID-19. Study at large: Samples taken during acute and convalescent COVID-19 were collected in the United States, Italy and Spain. The analysed material was cDNA or gDNA that came from T cells, B-cell-depleted T cells, or PBMCs.

Under the authors' procedure: For nucleated cells, counts were estimated from reference gene primer amplification. Method: immunoSEQ multiplex PCR; TCRdb's copy keeps in-frame clones and lacks some. V, J and clone size were drawn from that table, and D and trimming were deduced from the DNA. Of approximately 280,000 clones in the sample, approximately 85% were seen once. Sequencing was carried out using peripheral blood. The clonotype originates from a woman in her 70s with acute or convalescent COVID-19.

DNA of the CDR3: TGTGCCAGCAGCCAAGTAAGGGGTTCCGGGGAGCTGTTTTTT. Translated: CASSQVRGSGELFF. The chain joins TRBV4-2 to TRBJ2-2, with a possible D match to TRBD1 (5 bases). V lost 1 base and J 6 bases, leaving 9 bases between the germline ends. Germline V CDR1 and CDR2: LGHNA, YNFKEQ. The CDR3 runs 14 residues.